What follows are 22 T cell receptor beta chains derived from one specimen sequenced in a study of cytomegalovirus exposure and HLA in healthy donors. 13 Jbeta primers and 60 Vbeta primers were used for the PCR. Measured with immunoSEQ multiplex PCR; TCRdb has only the in-frame clones, and not every one. The table lists 24,000 or so clones, just under 80% of them singletons, with about 5% in the top ten. Sequencing was performed on PBMCs. Receptors originate from a male donor in good health and CMV-seronegative.

The chain uses TRBV4-3 and TRBJ1-6; the match to TRBD1 covers 7 bases. Per the germline V gene, CDR1 is LGHNA and CDR2 is YSLEER. The CDR3 totals 17 residues. Trimming cost V 3 bases and J 9 bases; bases outside gene matches: 14. CDR3 region: CASSQYLQEGAGSPLHF. The DNA of the CDR3 is TGCGCCAGCAGCCAGTACCTTCAGGAGGGGGCGGGTTCACCCCTCCACTTT.

This chain uses TRBV2 with TRBJ2-7; D is undetermined. This CDR3 spans 13 amino acids. Per the germline V gene, CDR1 is SNHLY and CDR2 is FYNNEI. Between the trimmed V and J ends, which lost 3 bases and 2 bases, there was a span of 8 bases. The CDR3 spells CASSESGAYEQYF. The CDR3 DNA reads as TGTGCCAGCAGTGAGTCGGGTGCCTACGAGCAGTACTTC.

This rearrangement joins TRBV7-3 to TRBJ1-1; 9 bases are a match to TRBD1. The J segment lost 1 base and the V segment lost 5 bases, leaving 2 bases of the junction unmatched. CDR3 length: 14 residues. Germline CDR1 and CDR2: SGHTA and FQGTGA. CDR3 nucleotide sequence: TGTGCCAGCAGCCCGGACAGGGGGAACACTGAAGCTTTCTTT. As protein: CASSPDRGNTEAFF.

The chain joins TRBV14 to TRBJ1-3; D is ambiguous. The CDR3 totals 12 residues. Trimming pared 3 bases from V and 2 bases from J, leaving 2 bases between. Per the germline V gene, CDR1 is SGHDN and CDR2 is FVKESK. The chain's CDR3 is CASSHTGNTIYF. The CDR3 nucleotides are TGTGCCAGCAGCCACACTGGAAACACCATATATTTT.

This chain links TRBV5-6 with TRBJ1-4; TRBD1 matches at 8 bases. The length of the CDR3 is 14 residues. V lost 4 bases and J lost 6; bases outside the gene matches: 5. Germline lookup yields CDR1 SGHDT and CDR2 YYEEEE. The CDR3 spells CASSRDRRYEKLFF. CDR3 in DNA: TGTGCCAGCAGCCGGGACAGGCGCTATGAAAAACTGTTTTTT.

Of note for this clone: The identical CDR3 is also encoded by other nucleotide sequences in the sample. The rearrangement links TRBV9 to TRBJ2-5; 10 positions match TRBD1. V lost 0 bases, J lost 3 bases, and 2 bases stayed unmatched. In germline, CDR1 is SGDLS, CDR2 YYNGEE. There are 15 residues in the CDR3. CDR3 loop: CASSVDGTGEETQYF. CDR3 bases: TGTGCCAGCAGCGTAGATGGGACAGGGGAAGAGACCCAGTACTTC. The whole variable domain, filled in from reference TRBV9 and TRBJ2-5, reads DSGVTQTPKHLITATGQRVTLRCSPRSGDLSVYWYQQSLDQGLQFLIQYYNGEERAKGNILERFSAQQFPDLHSELNLSSLELGDSALYFCASSVDGTGEETQYFGPGTRLLVL.

This clone was counted a single time. The genes are TRBV29-1 and TRBJ1-6, with TRBD1 identical over 9 bases. Germline values: CDR1 SQVTM, CDR2 ANQGSEA. After removal of 5 bases from V and 10 bases from J, the junction contained 9 bases not matched to a gene. The CDR3 sequence is 14 residues long. The CDR3 DNA is TGCAGCGTTTCCGGGACAGGGTTGTACTCACCCCTCCACTTT. Translated, it gives CSVSGTGLYSPLHF.

The chain employs TRBV28 and TRBJ2-7; 10 nucleotides line up with TRBD1. From germline, CDR1 is MDHEN and CDR2 SYDVKM. The CDR3 consists of 15 residues. V shed 5 bases and J 2 bases; nucleotides not matched to a gene: 6. The CDR3 spells CASSLPGTGAYEQYF. The CDR3 DNA sequence: TGTGCCAGCAGTCTCCCCGGGACAGGGGCCTACGAGCAGTACTTC.

The chain carries TRBV19 and TRBJ2-7, with 7 bases matching TRBD2. The CDR3 runs to 15 residues. The germline gives CDR1 LNHDA, CDR2 SQIVND (reference sequence). V was clipped by 1 base and J by 0 bases; unmatched bases: 3. The CDR3 DNA follows: TGTGCCAGTAGTATAGCGACGGGGGGCTCCTACGAGCAGTACTTC. Translating gives CASSIATGGSYEQYF. The full variable domain, completed using reference TRBV19 and TRBJ2-7, is DGGITQSPKYLFRKEGQNVTLSCEQNLNHDAMYWYRQDPGQGLRLIYYSQIVNDFQKGDIAEGYSVSREKKESFPLTVTSAQKNPTAFYLCASSIATGGSYEQYFGPGTRLTVT.

The table lists this clone with a few counts. Its ends do not fully match the called genes, so a read error is possible. The chain couples TRBV28 to TRBJ2-2; 7 bases fit TRBD1. The germline V gene encodes CDR1 MDHEN and CDR2 SYDVKM. The CDR3 spans 13 residues. The CDR3 loop reads CASSLGRQGELLF. The CDR3 nucleotides read TGTGCCAGCAGTTTAGGGCGTCAGGGGGAGCTGCTTTTT.

This chain links TRBV29-1 with TRBJ2-2; 9 bases are shared with TRBD1. V was clipped by 4 bases and J by 8 bases; unmatched bases: 8. The length of the CDR3 is 14 residues. From germline, CDR1 is SQVTM and CDR2 ANQGSEA. CDR3 nucleotides: TGCAGCGTTGGGACAGGGGAGGGTTATGGGGAGCTGTTTTTT. As protein: CSVGTGEGYGELFF.

This clone was observed a handful of times. For the CDR3, the DNA is TGTGCCAGTAGACGAATGGGACAATCAACTAATGAAAAACTGTTTTTT. It yields the protein CASRRMGQSTNEKLFF. The J gene is TRBJ1-4, the V gene TRBV19, with D perhaps matching TRBD1 (6 bases). Germline V gene data show CDR1 as LNHDA and CDR2 as SQIVND (reference sequence). CDR3 length: 16 amino acids. V lost 6 bases and J lost 0, with 14 bases in between.

The chain is built from TRBV30 and TRBJ2-3, with D possibly being TRBD1 (6 bases). The CDR3 length is 14 residues. V was trimmed by 1 base and J by 2 bases, leaving 10 bases between them. The germline gives CDR1 GTSNPN, CDR2 SVGIG (reference sequence). Here the CDR3 reads CAWSGTVITDTQYF. CDR3 nucleotide sequence: TGTGCCTGGAGTGGGACAGTGATCACAGATACGCAGTATTTT. The full variable domain, in which reference TRBV30 and TRBJ2-3 provide the parts outside the CDR3, is SQTIHQWPATLVQPVGSPLSLECTVEGTSNPNLYWYRQAAGRGLQLLFYSVGIGQISSEVPQNLSASRPQDRQFILSSKKLLLSDSGFYLCAWSGTVITDTQYFGPGTRLTVL.

For the CDR3, the DNA is TGTGCCAGCAGCGTAGAAGACAGCAGCGGGACTACCGACCATCAAGAGACCCAGTACTTC. The encoded protein is CASSVEDSSGTTDHQETQYF. The chain recombines TRBV9 with TRBJ2-5, with TRBD2 matching 7 bases. The CDR3 consists of 20 residues. Germline CDR1 is SGDLS and CDR2 is YYNGEE. The J segment lost 2 bases and the V segment lost 0 bases, leaving 19 bases of the junction unmatched.

V usage is TRBV5-1 and J usage is TRBJ2-7, with 8 bases fitting TRBD1. V shed 7 bases, J shed 6 bases, and the junction held 9 bases outside the gene matches. CDR3 length: 13 residues. The V gene's germline CDR1 is SGHRS and CDR2 YFSETQ. The CDR3 spells CASGRAGGGEQYF. CDR3 DNA sequence: TGCGCCAGCGGAAGAGCAGGGGGCGGCGAGCAGTACTTC. Drawing the rest from reference TRBV5-1 and TRBJ2-7, the complete variable domain is KAGVTQTPRYLIKTRGQQVTLSCSPISGHRSVSWYQQTPGQGLQFLFEYFSETQRNKGNFPGRFSGRQFSNSRSEMNVSTLELGDSALYLCASGRAGGGEQYFGPGTRLTVT.

The gene calls are TRBV19 and TRBJ2-7; 11 bases align to TRBD2. CDR3 length: 14 residues. Germline V lookup: CDR1 LNHDA, CDR2 SQIVND (reference sequence). Trimming cost V 9 bases and J 2 bases; bases outside gene matches: 6. The CDR3 region has the DNA TGTGCCAGAGCCCCTAGCGGGAGGACCTACGAGCAGTACTTC. Protein product: CARAPSGRTYEQYF.

This clone was recorded a few times. This chain connects TRBV15 to TRBJ1-4, with 11 bases fitting TRBD1. V lost 4 bases and J lost 7; bases outside the gene matches: 8. The CDR3 sequence is 16 residues long. Germline V gene sequence: CDR1 LNHNV, CDR2 YYDKDF (reference sequence). The CDR3 reads CATSNSPGQGGEKLFF. The CDR3 bases are TGTGCCACCAGCAACTCTCCGGGACAGGGGGGTGAAAAACTGTTTTTT.

This sequence joins TRBV9 and TRBJ2-3, with D possibly TRBD1 on 5 matching bases. The germline CDR1 and CDR2 sequences are SGDLS and YYNGEE. This CDR3 has 15 residues. V gave up 0 bases and J gave up 4 bases, with 12 bases separating them. The CDR3 nucleotides are TGTGCCAGCAGCGTAGATCTGACAGTCCCAGATACGCAGTATTTT. Translating gives CASSVDLTVPDTQYF. The whole variable domain, remainder taken from reference TRBV9 and TRBJ2-3, is DSGVTQTPKHLITATGQRVTLRCSPRSGDLSVYWYQQSLDQGLQFLIQYYNGEERAKGNILERFSAQQFPDLHSELNLSSLELGDSALYFCASSVDLTVPDTQYFGPGTRLTVL.

The chain recombines TRBV5-6 with TRBJ2-7, with TRBD1 matching over 11 bases. Germline loops: CDR1 SGHDT, CDR2 YYEEEE. Trimming took 1 base from V and 4 from J; bases not matched to a gene: 4. CDR3 length equals 15 residues. The CDR3 loop reads CASSLIGTGGYEQYF. The CDR3 coding sequence is TGTGCCAGCAGCTTGATCGGGACAGGGGGTTACGAGCAGTACTTC.

This clone turned up a few times. This rearrangement joins TRBV19 to TRBJ1-1; D might be TRBD1 (6 bases). Germline V CDR1 and CDR2: LNHDA, SQIVND (reference sequence). The CDR3 length is 15 residues. With 7 bases removed from V and 6 bases from J, the gap between germline ends came to 21 bases. The chain's CDR3 is CASTFMKGGFAEAFF. In nucleotides, the CDR3 is TGTGCCAGTACCTTCATGAAGGGGGGGTTCGCTGAAGCTTTCTTT. The whole variable domain, remainder taken from reference TRBV19 and TRBJ1-1, is DGGITQSPKYLFRKEGQNVTLSCEQNLNHDAMYWYRQDPGQGLRLIYYSQIVNDFQKGDIAEGYSVSREKKESFPLTVTSAQKNPTAFYLCASTFMKGGFAEAFFGQGTRLTVV.

The chain combines TRBV7-8 with TRBJ1-5; TRBD1 agrees at 11 bases. Germline trimming cut 4 bases from V and 4 bases from J; bases unmatched to any gene: 9. This CDR3 is 17 amino acids long. Germline CDR1 reads SGHVS; CDR2 reads FQNEAQ. Written as DNA, the CDR3 is TGTGCCAGCAGCTCTCGATCCGGGACAGGGGGAAATCAGCCCCAGCATTTT. This codes for CASSSRSGTGGNQPQHF.

This sequence joins TRBV28 and TRBJ1-5; D is ambiguous. Trimming stripped 2 bases from V and 2 bases from J, with 16 bases between. The CDR3 extends over 17 amino acids. Germline-derived CDR1 and CDR2 are MDHEN and SYDVKM. The chain's CDR3 is CASSLRPLYSGNQPQHF. The CDR3 DNA is TGTGCCAGCAGTTTAAGGCCCCTGTATAGCGGCAATCAGCCCCAGCATTTT.